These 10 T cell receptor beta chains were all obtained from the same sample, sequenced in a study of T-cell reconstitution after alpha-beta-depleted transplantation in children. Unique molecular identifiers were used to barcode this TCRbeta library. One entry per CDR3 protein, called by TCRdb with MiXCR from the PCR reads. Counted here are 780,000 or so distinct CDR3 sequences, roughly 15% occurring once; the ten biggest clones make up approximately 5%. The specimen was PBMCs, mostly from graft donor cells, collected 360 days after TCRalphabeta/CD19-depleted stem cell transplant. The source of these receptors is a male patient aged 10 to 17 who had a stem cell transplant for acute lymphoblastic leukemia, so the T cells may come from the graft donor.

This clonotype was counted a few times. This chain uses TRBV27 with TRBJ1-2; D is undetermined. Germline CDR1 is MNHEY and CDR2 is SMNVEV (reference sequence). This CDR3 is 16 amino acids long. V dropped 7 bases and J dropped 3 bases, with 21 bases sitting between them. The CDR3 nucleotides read TGTGCCAGCATACGCGCCTGGACGGTAAAGGACTATGGCTACACCTTC. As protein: CASIRAWTVKDYGYTF.

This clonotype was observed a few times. DNA of the CDR3: TGTGCCAGCTCACCCCCTAGGGGCGGCATCTCCTACGAGCAGTACTTC. Its protein product is CASSPPRGGISYEQYF. The chain uses TRBV18 and TRBJ2-7; possible D gene TRBD1, 5 bases. The germline V gene encodes CDR1 KGHSH and CDR2 LQKENI. Trimming took off 3 bases at V and 0 bases at J, with 15 bases between the two ends. The CDR3 runs 16 residues.

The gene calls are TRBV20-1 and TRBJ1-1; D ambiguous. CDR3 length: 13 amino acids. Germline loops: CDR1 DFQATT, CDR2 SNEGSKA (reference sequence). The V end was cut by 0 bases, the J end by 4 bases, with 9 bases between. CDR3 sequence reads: CSARDLRSTEAFF. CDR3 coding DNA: TGCAGTGCTAGAGATTTGAGGAGCACTGAAGCTTTCTTT.

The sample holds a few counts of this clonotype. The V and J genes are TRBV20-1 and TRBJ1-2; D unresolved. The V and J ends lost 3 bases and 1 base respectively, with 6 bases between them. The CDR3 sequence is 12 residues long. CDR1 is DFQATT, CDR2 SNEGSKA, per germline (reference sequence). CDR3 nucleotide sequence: TGCAGTGCTAGTCCGCTTAACTATGGCTACACCTTC. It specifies CSASPLNYGYTF.

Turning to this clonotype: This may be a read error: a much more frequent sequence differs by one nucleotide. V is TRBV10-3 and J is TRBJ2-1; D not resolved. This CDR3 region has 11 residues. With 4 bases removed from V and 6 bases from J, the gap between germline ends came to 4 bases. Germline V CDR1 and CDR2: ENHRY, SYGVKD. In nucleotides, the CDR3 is TGTGCCATCAGTGTATCCAATGAGCAGTTCTTC. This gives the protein CAISVSNEQFF.

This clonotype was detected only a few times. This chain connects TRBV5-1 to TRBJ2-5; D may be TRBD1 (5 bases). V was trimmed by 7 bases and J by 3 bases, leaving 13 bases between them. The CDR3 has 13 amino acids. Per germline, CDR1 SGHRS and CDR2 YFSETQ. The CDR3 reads CASGLGPEETQYF. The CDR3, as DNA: TGCGCCAGCGGTTTGGGGCCAGAAGAGACCCAGTACTTC.

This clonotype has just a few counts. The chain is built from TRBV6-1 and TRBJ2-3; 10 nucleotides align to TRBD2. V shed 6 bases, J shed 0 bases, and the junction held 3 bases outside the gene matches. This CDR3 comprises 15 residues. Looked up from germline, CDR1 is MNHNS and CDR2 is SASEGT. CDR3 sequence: CASRSGRVSTDTQYF. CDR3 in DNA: TGTGCCAGCAGGAGCGGGAGGGTTAGCACAGATACGCAGTATTTT.

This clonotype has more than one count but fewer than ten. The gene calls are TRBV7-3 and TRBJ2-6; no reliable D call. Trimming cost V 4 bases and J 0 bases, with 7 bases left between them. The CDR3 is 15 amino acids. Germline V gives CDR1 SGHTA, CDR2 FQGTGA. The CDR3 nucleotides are TGTGCCAGCAGCTCCGCCATCTCTGGGGCCAACGTCCTGACTTTC. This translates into CASSSAISGANVLTF.

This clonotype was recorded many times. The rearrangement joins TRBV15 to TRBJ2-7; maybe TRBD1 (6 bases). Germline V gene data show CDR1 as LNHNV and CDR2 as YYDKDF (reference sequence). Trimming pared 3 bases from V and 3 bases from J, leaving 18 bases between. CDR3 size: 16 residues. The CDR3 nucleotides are TGTGCCACCAGCAGCGACGGGACACCGGCTTTCTACGAGCAGTACTTC. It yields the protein CATSSDGTPAFYEQYF. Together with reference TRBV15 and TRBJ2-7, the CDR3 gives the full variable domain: DAMVIQNPRYQVTQFGKPVTLSCSQTLNHNVMYWYQQKSSQAPKLLFHYYDKDFNNEADTPDNFQSRRPNTSFCFLDIRSPGLGDTAMYLCATSSDGTPAFYEQYFGPGTRLTVT.

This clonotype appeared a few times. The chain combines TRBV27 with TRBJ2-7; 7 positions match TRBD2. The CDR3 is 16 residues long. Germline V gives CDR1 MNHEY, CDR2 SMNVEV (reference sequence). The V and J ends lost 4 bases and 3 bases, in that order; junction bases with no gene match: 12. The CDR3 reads CASSYAPAGALYEQYF. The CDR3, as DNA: TGTGCCAGCAGTTACGCCCCTGCGGGAGCTCTCTACGAGCAGTACTTC.